Below, 16 T cell receptor beta chains from the same sample are listed, as sequenced in a study of blood T cell repertoires in COVID-19. TCRdb's copy holds only in-frame clones and misses some; the assay was immunoSEQ multiplex PCR. The sample holds 25,000 to 35,000 clones, 75% to 90% seen once. Specimen: peripheral blood. These receptors all stem from a human donor in a cohort sampled during active COVID-19.

This clone has only one observation. This chain connects TRBV28 to TRBJ1-5, with a weak D call TRBD1 (6 bases). CDR3 length: 12 amino acids. Germline CDR1 and CDR2: MDHEN and SYDVKM. Trimming pared 7 bases from V and 6 bases from J, leaving 10 bases between. CDR3 residues: CASTLDSQPQHF. CDR3 nucleotides: TGTGCCAGCACCCTGGACAGTCAGCCCCAGCATTTT.

The chain links TRBV2 to TRBJ2-7; 7 bases map to TRBD1. The CDR3 totals 14 residues. Per germline, CDR1 SNHLY and CDR2 FYNNEI. The V and J ends lost 7 bases and 3 bases, in that order; junction bases with no gene match: 9. The CDR3 coding sequence is TGTGCCAGCACGCCCGACAGGGTTTTCTACGAGCAGTACTTC. Translated, it gives CASTPDRVFYEQYF.

The chain links TRBV5-4 to TRBJ2-5, with 9 bases matching TRBD1. The V segment lost 4 bases and the J segment 5 bases; nucleotides outside the gene matches: 6. Germline CDR1 SGHNT, CDR2 YYREEE (reference sequence). This CDR3 is built from 14 residues. The CDR3 loop is CASSKDRGVETQYF. The CDR3 DNA reads TGTGCCAGCAGCAAGGACAGGGGAGTGGAGACCCAGTACTTC.

The DNA for the CDR3 is TGCGCCAGCAGCTTGGCCCCACAGGGTCTGAACACTGAAGCTTTCTTT. This translates into CASSLAPQGLNTEAFF. This chain links TRBV5-1 with TRBJ1-1, with a tentative D call TRBD1 (6 bases). The CDR3 covers 16 residues. The V gene lost 0 bases and the J gene lost 0 bases, with 12 bases spanning the gap. The germline V gene encodes CDR1 SGHRS and CDR2 YFSETQ.

The V call is TRBV7-8, the J call TRBJ1-5, with unresolved D. The ends were cut back, 6 bases at V and 4 bases at J, with 10 bases in the middle. The CDR3 extends over 13 amino acids. Germline CDR1 reads SGHVS; CDR2 reads FQNEAQ. The DNA for the CDR3 is TGTGCCAGCAGGGGAGACTGGAATCAGCCCCAGCATTTT. Its translation: CASRGDWNQPQHF.

The chain recombines TRBV4-1 with TRBJ2-2, with 8 bases fitting TRBD1. This CDR3 is built from 18 residues. With V trimmed by 0 bases and J by 1 base, 7 bases remained unmatched. In germline, CDR1 is MGHRA, CDR2 YSYEKL. The CDR3 nucleotides are TGCGCCAGCAGCCAAGAAGTTCGGACAGGGTTGAACACCGGGGAGCTGTTTTTT. Translated: CASSQEVRTGLNTGELFF.

The chain uses TRBV27 and TRBJ2-1; D uncertain. Germline V gene data show CDR1 as MNHEY and CDR2 as SMNVEV (reference sequence). This CDR3 is built from 14 residues. The V and J ends lost 5 bases and 1 base respectively, with 9 bases between them. The CDR3 protein is CASSTSSSYNEQFF. The CDR3 bases are TGTGCCAGCAGTACGAGTAGTTCCTACAATGAGCAGTTCTTC.

The chain combines TRBV29-1 with TRBJ1-1; D call uncertain. Trimming removed 5 bases from V and 1 base from J, with 5 bases in between. Germline loops: CDR1 SQVTM, CDR2 ANQGSEA. The CDR3 has 11 amino acids. The CDR3 DNA reads as TGCAGCGTTCGTCGGAACACTGAAGCTTTCTTT. Translated, it gives CSVRRNTEAFF.

This clone was recorded a few times. The V and J genes are TRBV6-5 and TRBJ1-5, with 8 positions matching TRBD1. The CDR3 covers 14 residues. Germline V gives CDR1 MNHEY, CDR2 SVGAGI. The ends lost 6 bases at V and 6 bases at J; junction bases unmatched: 7. CDR3 sequence: CASRAPDRGQPQHF. In DNA, the CDR3 is TGTGCCAGCAGGGCCCCCGACAGGGGTCAGCCCCAGCATTTT.

The chain joins TRBV2 to TRBJ2-5; no clear D gene. Trimming pared 7 bases from V and 5 bases from J, leaving 17 bases between. The CDR3 covers 14 residues. Per germline, CDR1 SNHLY and CDR2 FYNNEI. The CDR3 DNA sequence: TGTGCCAGCACGGCCGGGTCCCGTGGGGAGACCCAGTACTTC. This encodes CASTAGSRGETQYF.

This clone has more than one count but fewer than ten. The chain couples TRBV9 to TRBJ2-2, with 13 bases fitting TRBD2. With V trimmed by 0 bases and J by 6 bases, 2 bases remained unmatched. There are 16 residues in the CDR3. Germline V gene sequence: CDR1 SGDLS, CDR2 YYNGEE. CDR3 nucleotides: TGTGCCAGCAGCGTAGGGACTAGCGGGAGTCCCGGGGAGCTGTTTTTT. Protein product: CASSVGTSGSPGELFF.

The V and J genes are TRBV9 and TRBJ1-1; 8 bases fit TRBD1. CDR3 length equals 13 residues. V lost 4 bases to trimming and J lost 7 bases; unmatched junction nucleotides: 6. CDR1 is SGDLS, CDR2 YYNGEE, per germline. The CDR3 here is CASSLQGAGEAFF. CDR3 nucleotides: TGTGCCAGCAGCTTGCAGGGGGCTGGTGAAGCTTTCTTT.

The genes are TRBV18 and TRBJ2-2; D is possibly TRBD1 (5 bases). The CDR3 consists of 14 residues. CDR1 is KGHSH, CDR2 LQKENI, per germline. The germline V and J ends were trimmed by 4 bases and 4 bases, with 10 bases remaining between them. The CDR3 nucleotides are TGTGCCAGCTCACTGGGGCAGGGCACCGGGGAGCTGTTTTTT. Translated: CASSLGQGTGELFF.

The CDR3 sequence: CASSPLQDTEAFF. The CDR3 bases are TGTGCCAGCTCGCCTCTTCAGGACACTGAAGCTTTCTTT. V and J are TRBV18 and TRBJ1-1, with no clear D. CDR1 is KGHSH and CDR2 is LQKENI in the germline V gene. Trimming took off 6 bases at V and 3 bases at J, with 11 bases between the two ends. CDR3 length: 13 residues.

This clone was seen more than once but under ten times. V gene TRBV5-1 combines with J gene TRBJ2-7; TRBD2 matches 9 bases. The CDR3 spans 15 residues. Germline CDR1 reads SGHRS; CDR2 reads YFSETQ. The V and J ends lost 4 bases and 9 bases, in that order; junction bases with no gene match: 14. The CDR3 DNA is TGCGCCAGCAGCAGATTAGCGGGGGACTCTTTGGGGCAGTACTTC. Translating it yields CASSRLAGDSLGQYF. Combining the CDR3 with reference TRBV5-1 and TRBJ2-7 gives the whole variable domain KAGVTQTPRYLIKTRGQQVTLSCSPISGHRSVSWYQQTPGQGLQFLFEYFSETQRNKGNFPGRFSGRQFSNSRSEMNVSTLELGDSALYLCASSRLAGDSLGQYFGPGTRLTVT.

The rearrangement joins TRBV2 to TRBJ2-5; 7 bases match TRBD2. CDR3 size: 14 residues. Germline V CDR1 and CDR2: SNHLY, FYNNEI. Trimming at V came to 2 bases and at J to 3 bases, leaving 3 bases not matched to a gene. CDR3 DNA: TGTGCCAGCAGTGAACGCGGACTAGAAGAGACCCAGTACTTC. Residues: CASSERGLEETQYF.